A single sample is the source of the 14 T cell receptor beta chains below, sequenced in a study of response to subunit inactivated influenza vaccine. TCRdb redid the calling of the RT-PCR reads with MiXCR, one entry per CDR3 protein. The sample has about 540,000 distinct CDR3 sequences; 12% to 15% are singletons. Sample: PBMCs from blood, taken less than 13 days after vaccination. These receptor sequences come from a man aged 50-59 years who received an inactivated influenza vaccine.

V and J are TRBV20-1 and TRBJ2-3, with 11 nucleotides matching TRBD1. The V segment lost 1 base and the J segment 5 bases; nucleotides outside the gene matches: 5. The CDR3 is made up of 15 amino acids. Germline V gene lookup returns CDR1 DFQATT and CDR2 SNEGSKA (reference sequence). The CDR3 sequence: CSARGGQGDRDTQYF. CDR3 sequence (DNA): TGCAGTGCTAGAGGGGGACAGGGGGATCGAGATACGCAGTATTTT.

This clonotype appeared many times. Here the CDR3 DNA reads TGTGCCAGCAGGTCGAATTCACAGGGCTACACCTTC. Amino acid sequence: CASRSNSQGYTF. The J gene is TRBJ1-2, the V gene TRBV12-3 or TRBV12-4; D is unclear. Trimming left V 6 bases short and J 8 bases short, with 13 bases between. CDR3 length equals 12 residues.

The sample holds many counts of this clonotype. Here the CDR3 DNA reads TGTGCCAGCAGCTCCACCGCAGCCAGCTCCTACAATGAGCAGTTCTTC. Translating gives CASSSTAASSYNEQFF. The chain combines TRBV7-9 with TRBJ2-1, with D unresolved. This CDR3 comprises 16 residues. Germline loops: CDR1 SEHNR, CDR2 FQNEAQ (reference sequence). V lost 4 bases, J lost 0 bases, and 13 bases lay in between. The whole variable domain, filled in from reference TRBV7-9 and TRBJ2-1, reads DTGVSQNPRHKITKRGQNVTFRCDPISEHNRLYWYRQTLGQGPEFLTYFQNEAQLEKSRLLSDRFSAERPKGSFSTLEIQRTEQGDSAMYLCASSSTAASSYNEQFFGPGTRLTVL.

This clonotype showed up just a few times. The chain uses TRBV2 and TRBJ2-6; D not resolved. The V gene's germline CDR1 is SNHLY and CDR2 FYNNEI. This CDR3 comprises 12 residues. The V and J ends lost 5 bases and 3 bases respectively, with 2 bases between them. CDR3 sequence reads: CASSFGANVLTF. Here the CDR3 DNA reads TGTGCCAGCAGTTTTGGGGCCAACGTCCTGACTTTC.

The chain links TRBV6-4 to TRBJ2-1; TRBD2 aligns across 10 bases. The CDR3 runs to 15 residues. V lost 0 bases to trimming and J lost 8 bases; unmatched junction nucleotides: 4. CDR1 is MRHNA and CDR2 is SNTAGT in the germline V gene. CDR3 region: CASSDSASGGDEQFF. The CDR3 DNA reads TGTGCCAGCAGTGACTCGGCTAGCGGGGGTGATGAGCAGTTCTTC.

This clonotype occurred many times. The V gene is TRBV18, the J gene TRBJ2-1; TRBD1 aligns across 7 bases. With V trimmed by 5 bases and J by 8 bases, 6 bases remained unmatched. This CDR3 spans 13 amino acids. Germline V gene sequence: CDR1 KGHSH, CDR2 LQKENI. CDR3: CASSTRQGDEQFF. CDR3 DNA: TGTGCCAGCTCAACTCGACAGGGCGATGAGCAGTTCTTC.

The chain links TRBV7-8 to TRBJ2-7; D is unclear. There are 15 residues in the CDR3. The germline gives CDR1 SGHVS, CDR2 FQNEAQ. V lost 1 base and J lost 0, with 10 bases in between. CDR3 nucleotide sequence: TGTGCCAGCAGCTTAGAGGTGCACAGCTCCTACGAGCAGTACTTC. Translated, it gives CASSLEVHSSYEQYF.

The J gene is TRBJ2-2, the V gene TRBV29-1; possibly TRBD2 for D (6 bases). This CDR3 contains 16 residues. The ends were cut back, 4 bases at V and 6 bases at J, with 21 bases in the middle. Looked up from germline, CDR1 is SQVTM and CDR2 is ANQGSEA. The CDR3: CSVAISGGSGPGELFF. The CDR3 coding sequence is TGCAGCGTTGCGATTAGCGGTGGGTCTGGACCCGGGGAGCTGTTTTTT.

For this clonotype: This could be a read error, since a much larger clone is one nucleotide away. This chain connects TRBV12-3 or TRBV12-4 to TRBJ2-1; TRBD2 matches 9 bases. V shed 6 bases, J shed 2 bases, and the junction held 5 bases outside the gene matches. There are 15 residues in the CDR3. The DNA for the CDR3 is TGTGCCAGCAGAGCCCTAGCGGGGCCCTACAATGAGCAGTTCTTC. This gives the protein CASRALAGPYNEQFF.

The table lists this clonotype with a few counts. This chain links TRBV5-1 with TRBJ2-2; 9 nucleotides match TRBD2. V dropped 0 bases and J dropped 4; count of bases not matched to a gene: 7. The V gene's germline CDR1 is SGHRS and CDR2 YFSETQ. The CDR3 is 17 amino acids. CDR3 protein: CASSLASGAAFTGELFF. In nucleotides, the CDR3 is TGCGCCAGCAGCTTGGCTAGCGGGGCGGCCTTCACCGGGGAGCTGTTTTTT.

The V and J genes are TRBV9 and TRBJ2-5; 10 bases match TRBD2. This CDR3 spans 15 amino acids. Germline V gene lookup returns CDR1 SGDLS and CDR2 YYNGEE. With V trimmed by 2 bases and J by 1 base, 2 bases remained unmatched. The CDR3 nucleotides are TGTGCCAGCAGCGTTTGGACTAGCGGCCAAGAGACCCAGTACTTC. This sequence encodes CASSVWTSGQETQYF.

This clonotype has just one count. The rearrangement links TRBV20-1 to TRBJ2-5; 7 nucleotides align to TRBD2. There are 15 residues in the CDR3. The ends lost 4 bases at V and 4 bases at J; junction bases unmatched: 12. The germline CDR1 and CDR2 sequences are DFQATT and SNEGSKA (reference sequence). The CDR3 nucleotides read TGCAGTGCTACCCGGAGCGGGACTTTCATAGAGACCCAGTACTTC. This gives the protein CSATRSGTFIETQYF.

In its sample, this clonotype was seen a few times. The rearrangement joins TRBV5-5 to TRBJ2-2, with D possibly being TRBD1 (6 bases). Germline V gene lookup returns CDR1 SGHKS and CDR2 YYEKEE (reference sequence). There are 16 residues in the CDR3. The V end lost 4 bases, the J end lost 2 bases, and 15 bases lay between the germline ends. CDR3 protein: CASSPRVGGNTGELFF. In DNA, the CDR3 is TGTGCCAGCAGCCCCCGGGTAGGGGGTAACACCGGGGAGCTGTTTTTT.

This clonotype was seen ten or more times. The chain uses TRBV4-3 and TRBJ2-7; D possibly corresponds to TRBD2 (6 bases). Germline V gives CDR1 LGHNA, CDR2 YSLEER. V gave up 0 bases and J gave up 0 bases, with 12 bases separating them. This CDR3 region has 16 residues. CDR3 in amino acids: CASSQDAGYNSYEQYF. The CDR3, as DNA: TGCGCCAGCAGCCAAGATGCGGGGTACAACTCCTACGAGCAGTACTTC.